These 25 T cell receptor beta chains originate from one sample sequenced in a study of CD8+CD57+ T cells in acquired aplastic anemia. It was genomic DNA that served as the template for profiling TCR beta VDJ and CDR3. TCRdb called the reads again in MiXCR, with one record for every CDR3 protein. The sample carries 60,000 to 75,000 distinct CDR3 sequences, about 50% recorded once. Sequencing used sorted CD4+, CD8+, or CD8+CD57+ T cells (not recorded which) from PBMCs. These TCRs come from a human donor in good health, serving as a control.

At least ten counts were recorded for this clonotype. The DNA for the CDR3 is TGTGCCAGCAGCTCAAGACAGGGGCCGATACAAAGGCATTTT. Its protein is CASSSRQGPIQRHF. The chain carries TRBV5-8 and TRBJ1-5, with TRBD1 identical over 8 bases. The CDR3 spans 14 residues. V was clipped by 3 bases and J by 15 bases; unmatched bases: 14. Germline lookup yields CDR1 SGHTS and CDR2 YDEGEE.

V and J are TRBV25-1 and TRBJ2-7; D may be TRBD2 (8 bases). V shed 3 bases and J shed 7 bases, with 19 bases lying between them. CDR3 size: 15 residues. Germline loops: CDR1 MGHDK, CDR2 SYGVNS. The CDR3 nucleotides are TGTGCCAGCAGTGACTTGGGACAGCCTAGCGGGGAGCAGTACTTC. Amino acids: CASSDLGQPSGEQYF.

For this clonotype: One base away lies a much larger clone, so this may be a sequencing read error. This is likely a read error, given that the CDR3 carries no conserved phenylalanine or tryptophan at its end. No DNA is shown, since the ends of the CDR3 on it are uncertain; the CDR3 is the one TCRdb lists. The chain recombines TRBV12-3 or TRBV12-4 with TRBJ2-1; TRBD1 is taken as the D call from the table, unchecked against the DNA. The CDR3 totals 12 residues, both ends included. This CDR3 is CASRGGLGPKVL.

This chain joins TRBV20-1 and TRBJ1-6; D unclear. Germline values: CDR1 DFQATT, CDR2 SNEGSKA (reference sequence). Trimming shortened V by 4 bases and J by 12 bases, and 13 bases separated the two germline ends. The CDR3 runs to 12 residues. CDR3 protein: CSATGGPKPLHF. The DNA for the CDR3 is TGCAGTGCTACAGGTGGGCCCAAACCCCTCCACTTT.

The rearrangement links TRBV19 to TRBJ2-2, with TRBD2 matching over 9 bases. Germline CDR1 is LNHDA and CDR2 is SQIVND (reference sequence). With V trimmed by 5 bases and J by 6 bases, 4 bases remained unmatched. The CDR3 is 14 amino acids. CDR3 bases: TGTGCCAGTAGTCGTGCGGGAGGGTCCGGGGAGCTGTTTTTT. Translation gives CASSRAGGSGELFF.

About this clonotype: It is unclear where the CDR3 begins or ends on the DNA, so no DNA is shown, and the CDR3 is as TCRdb lists it. This chain connects TRBV20-1 to TRBJ2-7; no DNA check was done on the table's D call, TRBD1. The CDR3 spans 18 residues, counting both ends. Per the germline V gene, CDR1 is DFQATT and CDR2 is SNEGSKA (reference sequence). CDR3: CSASQSCASSFLGDEQYF.

This clonotype was detected ten times or more. J is TRBJ2-5 and V is TRBV5-5, with a possible D match to TRBD2 (5 bases). V was pared by 1 base and J by 4 bases, with 11 bases between. In germline, CDR1 is SGHKS, CDR2 YYEKEE (reference sequence). The CDR3 length is 14 residues. In DNA form, the CDR3 reads TGTGCCAGCAGCTTGTACGGAGGCGGAGAGACCCAGTACTTC. It yields the protein CASSLYGGGETQYF.

This clonotype was recorded many times. The rearrangement joins TRBV27 to TRBJ2-7, with 9 bases aligning to TRBD2. After removal of 1 base from V and 2 bases from J, the junction contained 9 bases not matched to a gene. Germline assignment: CDR1 MNHEY and CDR2 SMNVEV (reference sequence). The CDR3 spans 17 residues. CDR3 DNA: TGTGCCAGCAGTTTATATGTTAGCGGGAGTCTCCCCTACGAGCAGTACTTC. Amino acids: CASSLYVSGSLPYEQYF.

This clonotype was counted ten times or more. The V call is TRBV19, the J call TRBJ1-5; unclear D gene. Trimming took 1 base from V and 3 from J, leaving 13 bases between them. The CDR3 is made up of 16 amino acids. CDR1 and CDR2 (germline): LNHDA, SQIVND (reference sequence). DNA of the CDR3: TGTGCCAGTAGTATAGGTCCAGGTGCGTCCAATCAGCCCCAGCATTTT. Its translation: CASSIGPGASNQPQHF.

This clonotype was seen repeatedly, ten times or more. The rearrangement uses TRBV4-2 and TRBJ2-1, with D possibly being TRBD2 (6 bases). Trimming stripped 4 bases from V and 8 bases from J, with 21 bases between. The CDR3 runs to 16 residues. The germline V gene has CDR1 LGHNA and CDR2 YNFKEQ. In nucleotides, the CDR3 is TGTGCCAGCAGCCCCGGTGCAAGCGGGCCTACTTATGAGCAGTTCTTC. It is translated as CASSPGASGPTYEQFF.

The chain uses TRBV7-3 and TRBJ2-5; tentative D call: TRBD2 (7 bases). Looked up from germline, CDR1 is SGHTA and CDR2 is FQGTGA. The CDR3 spans 15 residues. The V end was cut by 1 base, the J end by 4 bases, with 13 bases between. Here the CDR3 DNA reads TGTGCCAGCAGCTTAAGTGGGGGGGCCTTAGAGACCCAGTACTTC. Residues: CASSLSGGALETQYF.

This clonotype is judged medium-sized. This chain links TRBV25-1 with TRBJ1-3; TRBD1 is a possible D gene (6 bases). Per the germline V gene, CDR1 is MGHDK and CDR2 is SYGVNS. This CDR3 contains 13 residues. V was trimmed by 7 bases and J by 4 bases, leaving 11 bases between them. CDR3 amino acids: CASTIGQGNTIYF. In nucleotides, the CDR3 is TGTGCCAGCACTATAGGACAGGGAAACACCATATATTTT.

The chain recombines TRBV7-2 with TRBJ2-5; D gene ambiguous. The CDR3 is made up of 13 amino acids. Germline CDR1 and CDR2: SGHTA and FQGNSA. Deletions cut 5 bases from V and 0 bases from J, with 7 bases between. DNA for the CDR3: TGTGCCAGCAGCCCCCGTTACCAAGAGACCCAGTACTTC. The encoded protein is CASSPRYQETQYF.

The chain is built from TRBV15 and TRBJ1-1; 7 bases fit TRBD1. Trimming at V came to 5 bases and at J to 4 bases, leaving 10 bases not matched to a gene. This CDR3 is 15 amino acids long. Germline CDR1 and CDR2: LNHNV and YYDKDF (reference sequence). CDR3 residues: CATSLREGAGTEAFF. Written as DNA, the CDR3 is TGTGCCACCAGCCTGAGAGAGGGGGCAGGCACTGAAGCTTTCTTT.

This clonotype has a count of ten or more. The J gene is TRBJ2-1, the V gene TRBV5-5; D is possibly TRBD1 or TRBD2 (5 bases each). Germline CDR1 is SGHKS and CDR2 is YYEKEE (reference sequence). The germline V and J ends were trimmed by 0 bases and 9 bases, with 13 bases remaining between them. The CDR3 runs to 14 residues. The CDR3 DNA sequence: TGTGCCAGCAGCTTGGTGGGGGATCCTGCTGAGCAGTTCTTC. Protein product: CASSLVGDPAEQFF.

This clonotype was recorded a few times. The chain carries TRBV10-3 and TRBJ2-7; no clear D. Trimming took 0 bases from V and 4 from J, leaving 10 bases between them. This CDR3 has 14 amino acids. Germline CDR1 reads ENHRY; CDR2 reads SYGVKD. The CDR3 spells CAISESGGRYEQYF. The CDR3, as DNA: TGTGCCATCAGTGAGTCGGGCGGAAGATACGAGCAGTACTTC.

As concerns this clonotype: This clone may be a read error of a much larger clone one base away. This chain connects TRBV28 to TRBJ1-3; no clear D. Germline V gene sequence: CDR1 MDHEN, CDR2 SYDVKM. The CDR3 covers 11 residues. The CDR3 spells CASSRGNTIHF. In nucleotides, the CDR3 is TGTGCCAGCAGTCGGGGAAACACCATACATTTT. Full variable domain (missing parts from reference TRBV28 and TRBJ1-3): DVKVTQSSRYLVKRTGEKVFLECVQDMDHENMFWYRQDPGLGLRLIYFSYDVKMKEKGDIPEGYSVSREKKERFSLILESASTNQTSMYLCASSRGNTIHFGEGSWLTVV.

In its sample, this clonotype is medium-sized. The chain carries TRBV7-2 and TRBJ2-7; D is unclear. There are 11 residues in the CDR3. CDR1 is SGHTA, CDR2 FQGNSA, per germline. V was pared by 3 bases and J by 3 bases, with 3 bases between. The CDR3 sequence: CASSFVYEQYF. The CDR3 DNA is TGTGCCAGCAGCTTTGTCTACGAGCAGTACTTC.

The chain uses TRBV19 and TRBJ1-1; no clear D. The germline V and J ends were trimmed by 9 bases and 3 bases, with 8 bases remaining between them. The CDR3 runs 11 residues. The germline CDR1 and CDR2 sequences are LNHDA and SQIVND (reference sequence). The CDR3 protein is CARNNHTEAFF. The CDR3 DNA follows: TGTGCCAGAAACAACCACACTGAAGCTTTCTTT.

The chain combines TRBV10-3 with TRBJ2-7; the D is unclear. The DNA end lines up better with TRBJ2-5; the J call may be wrong. The germline V gene has CDR1 ENHRY and CDR2 SYGVKD. The CDR3 has 12 amino acids. CDR3 in DNA: TGTGCCATCAGTGGAGCTGAGGAGACCCAGTACTTC. Protein: CAISGAEETQYF.

This clonotype was counted ten times or more. Mismatch with germline at one junction end may stem from a read error. V gene TRBV5-1 combines with J gene TRBJ2-7; 13 bases match TRBD2. CDR3 size: 16 residues. Germline CDR1 SGHRS, CDR2 YFSETQ. The CDR3 sequence: CASNLGGLAGIYEQYF. CDR3 coding DNA: TGCGCCAGCAACTTGGGGGGACTAGCGGGGATCTACGAGCAGTACTTC.

The CDR3 loop reads CASSPIRLDETQFF. The CDR3 DNA sequence: TGTGCCAGCAGCCCAATACGGCTAGACGAGACGCAGTTCTTC. The chain employs TRBV11-1 and TRBJ2-1, with D uncertain. CDR3 length equals 14 residues. Trimming shortened V by 5 bases and J by 12 bases, and 20 bases separated the two germline ends. Germline values: CDR1 SGHAT, CDR2 FQDESV (reference sequence).

This clonotype was recorded a few times. The chain combines TRBV5-1 with TRBJ1-2; D uncertain. The V end was cut by 0 bases, the J end by 8 bases, with 8 bases between. Germline V lookup: CDR1 SGHRS, CDR2 YFSETQ. The CDR3 length is 12 residues. CDR3 bases: TGCGCCAGCAGCTTGGCAGAGGCCGGCTACACCTTC. Its translation is CASSLAEAGYTF.

The sample holds many counts of this clonotype. This chain joins TRBV12-3 or TRBV12-4 and TRBJ2-5; 12 nucleotides agree with TRBD2. V lost 2 bases to trimming and J lost 1 base; unmatched junction nucleotides: 8. The CDR3 is 18 residues long. The CDR3 DNA follows: TGTGCCAGCAGTTTATTGGCCCTAGCGGGAGGGCTCCAAGAGACCCAGTACTTC. Encoded protein: CASSLLALAGGLQETQYF.

This clonotype is medium-sized (0.01 to 0.1%) in the sample. The chain has TRBV19 and TRBJ2-3; D is possibly TRBD1 or TRBD2 (5 bases each). V lost 7 bases to trimming and J lost 3 bases, with 14 bases between them. This CDR3 has 14 amino acids. CDR1 LNHDA and CDR2 SQIVND come from the germline V gene (reference sequence). The CDR3 sequence is CASTLDTGTDTQYF. For the CDR3, the DNA is TGTGCCAGTACCCTGGACACGGGGACAGATACGCAGTATTTT.